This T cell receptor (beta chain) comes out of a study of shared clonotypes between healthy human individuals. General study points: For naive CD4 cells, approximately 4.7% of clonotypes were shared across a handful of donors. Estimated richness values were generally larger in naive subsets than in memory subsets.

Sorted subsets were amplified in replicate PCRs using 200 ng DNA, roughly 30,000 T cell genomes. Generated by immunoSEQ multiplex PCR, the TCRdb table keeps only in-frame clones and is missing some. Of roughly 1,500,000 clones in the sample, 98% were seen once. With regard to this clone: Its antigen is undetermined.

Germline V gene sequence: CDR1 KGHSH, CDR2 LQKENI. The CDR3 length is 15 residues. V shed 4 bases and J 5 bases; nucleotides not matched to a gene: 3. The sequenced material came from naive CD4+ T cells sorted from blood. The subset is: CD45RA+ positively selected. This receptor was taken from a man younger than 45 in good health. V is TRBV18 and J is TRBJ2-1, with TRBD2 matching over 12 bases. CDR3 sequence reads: CASSLRTSGNNEQFF. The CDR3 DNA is TGTGCCAGCTCACTCAGGACTAGCGGGAACAATGAGCAGTTCTTC.